A selection of T cell receptor beta chains follows, all from one sample in a study of cytomegalovirus exposure and HLA in healthy donors. Libraries were prepared by immunoSEQ multiplex PCR; TCRdb keeps only in-frame clonotypes and omits some of them. The top ten clones hold approximately 4.5% of a sample with about 130,000 clones, about 10% of them seen once. Sequencing was performed on PBMCs. Receptor source: a woman aged 18-29 years in good health and CMV-seropositive. The CDR3 runs from the conserved cysteine through the conserved F or W. D genes are given only for firm matches. Where a row states a size, it is once, few, many or the class of an expanded clone; other rows omit it.

j_gene	abundance	d_gene	v_gene	CDR3aa	CDR3nt
TRBJ2-2	few	.	TRBV7-9	CASSAPVREATGELFF	TGTGCCAGCAGCGCCCCAGTCAGGGAGGCCACCGGGGAGCTGTTTTTT
TRBJ1-2	.	TRBD1	TRBV11-2	CASSTGGTNYGYTF	TGTGCCAGCAGCACAGGGGGGACAAACTATGGCTACACCTTC
TRBJ1-1	.	TRBD1	TRBV7-3	CASSPVGTGGEAFF	TGTGCCAGCAGCCCCGTGGGAACAGGGGGCGAAGCTTTCTTT
TRBJ2-7	.	.	TRBV4-1	CASSQDLRRQTLRNEQYF	TGCGCCAGCAGCCAAGATCTTCGGCGACAGACTCTCCGGAACGAGCAGTACTTC
TRBJ2-1	few	TRBD2	TRBV28	CATYTSGRAWEQFF	TGTGCCACGTACACTAGCGGGAGGGCTTGGGAGCAGTTCTTC
TRBJ2-1	.	TRBD2	TRBV7-3	CASSLIAGNEQFF	TGTGCCAGCAGCTTAATAGCGGGTAATGAGCAGTTCTTC
TRBJ1-2	few	.	TRBV15	CATSRDETAPYGYTF	TGTGCCACCAGCAGAGATGAGACAGCCCCTTATGGCTACACCTTC
TRBJ1-2	.	.	TRBV29-1	CSVEYTGINGYTF	TGCAGCGTTGAATACACAGGAATAAATGGCTACACCTTC
TRBJ1-4	few	.	TRBV4-2	CASSQERGGELFF	TGTGCCAGCAGCCAAGAACGGGGGGGAGAACTGTTTTTT
TRBJ1-1	.	.	TRBV5-1	CASSLIKNTEAFF	TGCGCCAGCAGCTTGATAAAAAACACTGAAGCTTTCTTT
TRBJ1-5	.	.	TRBV21-1	CASSKTGTGPQHF	TGTGCCAGCAGCAAGACAGGGACGGGGCCCCAGCATTTT
TRBJ1-1	.	.	TRBV28	CASSFYDRFHTEAFF	TGTGCCAGCAGTTTCTACGACAGGTTCCACACTGAAGCTTTCTTT
TRBJ2-1	.	TRBD2	TRBV4-1	CASSLYGGLQYNEQFF	TGCGCCAGCAGCCTCTATGGGGGACTACAATACAATGAGCAGTTCTTC
TRBJ1-1	.	TRBD1	TRBV9	CASSVDPKRGLQSTEAFF	TGTGCCAGCAGCGTAGATCCGAAAAGGGGGCTTCAAAGCACTGAAGCTTTCTTT
TRBJ1-2	.	.	TRBV19	CASSIPNGYTF	TGTGCCAGTAGTATCCCCAATGGCTACACCTTC
TRBJ2-5	few	.	TRBV13	CASSLAGPGGETQYF	TGTGCCAGCAGCTTGGCCGGGCCTGGGGGGGAGACCCAGTACTTC
TRBJ1-6	.	.	TRBV30	CAWGGTNNSPLHF	TGTGCCTGGGGGGGCACTAATAATTCACCCCTCCACTTT
TRBJ1-1	.	.	TRBV28	CASSLSVGGATEAFF	TGTGCCAGCAGTTTATCGGTAGGGGGTGCCACTGAAGCTTTCTTT